This passage covers 10 T cell receptor beta chains from one sample sequenced in a study of shared clonotypes between healthy human individuals. TCRdb keeps only in-frame clones here, not all; method: immunoSEQ multiplex PCR. The sample comprises approximately 2,300,000 clones, around 93% of which are singletons, and around 0.4% rests with the top ten. Sequenced: naive CD4+ T cells from PBMCs. Stated subset: CD45RA+ positively selected. These receptors came from a man aged 18 to 35 in good health. Some clones in this sample may be carry-over from other donors' samples.

CDR3 DNA sequence: TGTGCCAGCAGCCTCGGACTAGCGGGAGAACAAGAGACCCAGTACTTC. This encodes CASSLGLAGEQETQYF. This rearrangement joins TRBV28 to TRBJ2-5, with 13 nucleotides matching TRBD2. The CDR3 is made up of 16 amino acids. The germline CDR1 and CDR2 sequences are MDHEN and SYDVKM. The junction had 6 bases not matched to a gene; V was cut back by 6 bases and J by 2 bases.

The rearrangement joins TRBV6-4 to TRBJ2-1, with D perhaps TRBD1 (5 bases). Germline lookup yields CDR1 MRHNA and CDR2 SNTAGT. Between the trimmed V and J ends, which lost 10 bases and 3 bases, there was a span of 19 bases. CDR3 size: 15 residues. This CDR3 is CATRRQATDYNEQFF. CDR3 sequence (DNA): TGTGCCACTCGCCGCCAGGCGACAGACTACAATGAGCAGTTCTTC.

The V gene is TRBV28, the J gene TRBJ1-6, with TRBD1 identical over 9 bases. Germline V gene lookup returns CDR1 MDHEN and CDR2 SYDVKM. With 3 bases clipped from V and 10 bases from J, the junction kept 7 bases outside the gene matches. The CDR3 totals 15 residues. This CDR3 is CASSFPGTGNSPLHF. CDR3 DNA: TGTGCCAGCAGTTTCCCCGGGACAGGGAACTCACCCCTCCACTTT.

The chain joins TRBV10-1 to TRBJ1-1; D call uncertain. CDR1 WNHNN and CDR2 SYGVQD come from the germline V gene (reference sequence). CDR3 length: 11 amino acids. V shed 5 bases and J shed 6 bases, with 7 bases lying between them. The CDR3 DNA reads TGCGCCAGCAGTAGAGGCTCTGAAGCTTTCTTT. Translation gives CASSRGSEAFF.

V and J are TRBV4-1 and TRBJ1-2, with D unresolved. The CDR3 consists of 16 residues. The ends were cut back, 1 base at V and 7 bases at J, with 19 bases in the middle. Per the germline V gene, CDR1 is MGHRA and CDR2 is YSYEKL. The CDR3 spells CASSQVKAGVVFGYTF. The CDR3 DNA reads as TGCGCCAGCAGCCAAGTTAAGGCAGGCGTCGTTTTTGGCTACACCTTC.

The rearrangement uses TRBV4-1 and TRBJ2-7; no clear D gene. The CDR3 spans 13 residues. V lost 3 bases and J 0 bases, leaving 6 bases between the germline ends. Germline V gene lookup returns CDR1 MGHRA and CDR2 YSYEKL. The CDR3 DNA reads as TGCGCCAGCAGCCAGGGCCGCTCCTACGAGCAGTACTTC. Translated, it gives CASSQGRSYEQYF.

About this clone itself: Other nucleotide sequences from this sample produce the same CDR3. V is TRBV6-1 and J is TRBJ2-7; tentative D call: TRBD1 (5 bases). CDR1 is MNHNS and CDR2 is SASEGT in the germline V gene. The CDR3 consists of 12 residues. V was trimmed by 3 bases and J by 7 bases, leaving 10 bases between them. CDR3 DNA sequence: TGTGCCAGCAGTGAGAAAGGGGATGAGCAGTACTTC. This encodes CASSEKGDEQYF.

The chain has TRBV14 and TRBJ1-4; 8 nucleotides line up with TRBD1. Germline CDR1 reads SGHDN; CDR2 reads FVKESK. V trimming: 0 bases; J trimming: 4 bases; junction bases outside the gene matches: 4. CDR3 length: 16 residues. The CDR3 reads CASSQDGDRYNEKLFF. The CDR3 region has the DNA TGTGCCAGCAGCCAAGACGGGGACAGGTATAATGAAAAACTGTTTTTT.

The chain links TRBV5-1 to TRBJ1-3, with TRBD1 matching 10 bases. J gave up 3 bases and V 0 bases, and 3 bases lay outside the gene matches. Germline V CDR1 and CDR2: SGHRS, YFSETQ. The CDR3 is made up of 16 amino acids. The CDR3 nucleotides read TGCGCCAGCAGCTTGGGGACAGGGGGATTTGGAAACACCATATATTTT. Translation gives CASSLGTGGFGNTIYF.

The chain combines TRBV9 with TRBJ1-4; possible D gene TRBD1, 6 bases. Trimming took off 3 bases at V and 8 bases at J, with 23 bases between the two ends. In germline, CDR1 is SGDLS, CDR2 YYNGEE. The CDR3 is made up of 17 amino acids. Here the CDR3 reads CASSGDPSGGGGEKLFF. DNA of the CDR3: TGTGCCAGCAGCGGAGACCCCTCTGGGGGCGGGGGGGAAAAACTGTTTTTT.